These 29 T cell receptor beta chains came from one sample sequenced in a study of regulatory T cells in long-lasting Graves disease. TCR beta libraries were built with iRepertoire HTBI primers and Arm-PCR of CDR3 regions. TCRdb re-analysed the multiplex PCR reads in MiXCR, keeping a single row per CDR3 protein. The repertoire has roughly 700,000 distinct CDR3 sequences, 30% of them found once; the top ten carry roughly 41%. The time point denotes: persistent/refractory GD, antithyroid drugs over 5 years with positive TRAb. Making the TCR library involved RNA that had been extracted from PBMCs. Source: peripheral blood mononuclear cells (PBMCs), taken when the disease was refractory, from a patient treated with antithyroid drugs. Receptors were obtained from a female donor with Graves disease.

The table lists this clonotype with many counts. The rearrangement joins TRBV12-3 or TRBV12-4 to TRBJ2-2; D is possibly TRBD1 (6 bases). The V end was cut by 6 bases, the J end by 3 bases, with 8 bases between. The CDR3 spans 13 residues. As DNA, the CDR3 is TGTGCCAGCAGCGGGACATACACCGGGGAGCTGTTTTTT. Amino acids: CASSGTYTGELFF.

This clonotype has a count of ten or more. This sequence joins TRBV6-5 and TRBJ1-2, with TRBD1 identical over 9 bases. The ends lost 4 bases at V and 10 bases at J; junction bases unmatched: 13. Germline loops: CDR1 MNHEY, CDR2 SVGAGI. The CDR3 is made up of 15 amino acids. The CDR3 region has the DNA TGTGCCAGCAGTTTCTCCGGGACAGGGAATCGCGACTACACCTTC. Translation gives CASSFSGTGNRDYTF.

This clonotype showed up just a few times. The chain is built from TRBV3-1 and TRBJ2-5; 9 bases are a match to TRBD2. Germline loops: CDR1 LGHDT, CDR2 YNNKEL (reference sequence). The CDR3 extends over 18 amino acids. Trimming cost V 0 bases and J 3 bases; bases outside gene matches: 11. The CDR3 DNA reads TGTGCCAGCAGCCAAGATAGGCGACTAGCGGAGCGAAAAGAGACCCAGTACTTC. Residues: CASSQDRRLAERKETQYF.

In this sample, this clonotype turned up many times. The chain has TRBV12-3 or TRBV12-4 and TRBJ1-2, with D perhaps matching TRBD1 (5 bases). This CDR3 has 12 residues. Trimming took 8 bases from V and 4 from J, leaving 11 bases between them. CDR3 bases: TGTGCCAGCGGGACGGTGACCTATGGCTACACCTTC. Its translation: CASGTVTYGYTF.

This clonotype was counted between two and nine times. The chain joins TRBV6-1 to TRBJ2-7; a weak D match, TRBD2 (6 bases). V shed 10 bases and J shed 1 base, with 17 bases lying between them. The CDR3 totals 14 residues. Germline V gene sequence: CDR1 MNHNS, CDR2 SASEGT. The CDR3 here is CAIGEGRFSYEQYF. The DNA for the CDR3 is TGTGCCATCGGGGAAGGGAGGTTTTCCTACGAGCAGTACTTC.

V gene TRBV20-1 combines with J gene TRBJ1-2; 7 bases match TRBD1. The V gene end was trimmed by 7 bases and the J gene end by 7 bases; junction bases not matched to a gene: 15. CDR3 length: 14 residues. Germline V CDR1 and CDR2: DFQATT, SNEGSKA (reference sequence). DNA for the CDR3: TGCAGTGAATTTATAGGGGGCCTATTGAGTGGCTACACCTTC. This gives the protein CSEFIGGLLSGYTF.

The V call is TRBV2, the J call TRBJ2-7; TRBD2 agrees at 14 bases. Germline assignment: CDR1 SNHLY and CDR2 FYNNEI. This CDR3 spans 15 amino acids. V was pared by 6 bases and J by 4 bases, with 5 bases of the junction left unmatched. CDR3 in amino acids: CASSQGLAGEYEQYF. Written as DNA, the CDR3 is TGTGCCAGCAGCCAGGGACTAGCGGGAGAGTACGAGCAGTACTTC.

CDR3 sequence: CASSQSGSGSYEQYF. CDR3 in DNA: TGTGCCAGCAGCCAAAGTGGTTCGGGGTCCTACGAGCAGTACTTC. The chain links TRBV14 to TRBJ2-7, with D perhaps matching TRBD2 (5 bases). This CDR3 contains 15 residues. Germline V gives CDR1 SGHDN, CDR2 FVKESK. Trimming stripped 2 bases from V and 1 base from J, with 12 bases between.

This clonotype was counted only a few times. This chain uses TRBV3-1 with TRBJ1-2; D gene ambiguous. Germline values: CDR1 LGHDT, CDR2 YNNKEL (reference sequence). Trimming cost V 4 bases and J 8 bases, with 17 bases left between them. The CDR3 is 14 amino acids. The CDR3 nucleotides read TGTGCCAGCAGCCCCTGGACGTCAAATGGAGGCTACACCTTC. It yields the protein CASSPWTSNGGYTF.

The rearrangement uses TRBV2 and TRBJ2-1; D remains ambiguous. This CDR3 has 12 residues. Germline V lookup: CDR1 SNHLY, CDR2 FYNNEI. V lost 9 bases and J lost 6, with 12 bases in between. DNA of the CDR3: TGTGCCAGTTCGGCAGGTGTCAATGAGCAGTTCTTC. Residues: CASSAGVNEQFF.

This clonotype was recorded a few times. The chain carries TRBV11-2 and TRBJ2-7; D gene uncertain. V lost 0 bases and J lost 3, with 18 bases in between. This CDR3 region has 17 residues. The germline CDR1 and CDR2 sequences are SGHAT and FQNNGV. CDR3: CASSLDSRARRIYEQYF. CDR3 DNA sequence: TGTGCCAGCAGCTTAGACTCCCGGGCTCGAAGGATCTACGAGCAGTACTTC.

This clonotype was seen many times. The chain links TRBV7-9 to TRBJ2-5; 16 nucleotides match TRBD2. The CDR3 loop spans 16 amino acids. V dropped 4 bases and J dropped 2; count of bases not matched to a gene: 1. CDR1 is SEHNR and CDR2 is FQNEAQ in the germline V gene (reference sequence). This CDR3 is CASSSGLAGGQETQYF. For the CDR3, the DNA is TGTGCCAGCAGCTCGGGACTAGCGGGGGGGCAAGAGACCCAGTACTTC.

The chain couples TRBV30 to TRBJ1-6; possibly TRBD1 for D (5 bases). The CDR3 totals 14 residues. Trimming stripped 3 bases from V and 4 bases from J, with 10 bases between. Germline V lookup: CDR1 GTSNPN, CDR2 SVGIG (reference sequence). CDR3 loop: CAWRQGLYNSPLHF. CDR3 nucleotide sequence: TGTGCCTGGAGGCAGGGCCTTTATAATTCACCCCTCCACTTT.

This clonotype was detected a few times. This rearrangement joins TRBV5-1 to TRBJ2-7; 8 bases map to TRBD2. The CDR3 is 14 amino acids. Per the germline V gene, CDR1 is SGHRS and CDR2 is YFSETQ. V lost 4 bases, J lost 3 bases, and 6 bases stayed unmatched. The CDR3 DNA reads as TGCGCCAGCAGCCTGGGACTAGGAGACTACGAGCAGTACTTC. Translating it yields CASSLGLGDYEQYF.

This clonotype was counted only a few times. The V gene is TRBV28, the J gene TRBJ2-7; TRBD1 is a possible D gene (6 bases). The CDR3 totals 15 residues. V dropped 5 bases and J dropped 0 bases, with 14 bases sitting between them. Germline values: CDR1 MDHEN, CDR2 SYDVKM. CDR3 sequence reads: CASSPLTGNSYEQYF. The DNA for the CDR3 is TGTGCCAGCAGTCCTCTGACAGGTAACTCCTACGAGCAGTACTTC. The complete variable domain, with remaining parts taken from reference TRBV28 and TRBJ2-7, reads DVKVTQSSRYLVKRTGEKVFLECVQDMDHENMFWYRQDPGLGLRLIYFSYDVKMKEKGDIPEGYSVSREKKERFSLILESASTNQTSMYLCASSPLTGNSYEQYFGPGTRLTVT.

The genes are TRBV20-1 and TRBJ2-5; D is perhaps TRBD1 (6 bases). Looked up from germline, CDR1 is DFQATT and CDR2 is SNEGSKA (reference sequence). The CDR3 is 13 amino acids. Between the trimmed V and J ends, which lost 8 bases and 3 bases, there was a span of 16 bases. CDR3 nucleotides: TGCAGTTCCCCACTACAGGGAGAAGAGACCCAGTACTTC. Translation gives CSSPLQGEETQYF.

This clonotype was observed at least ten times. V and J are TRBV29-1 and TRBJ1-1; D is unclear. V lost 1 base, J lost 7 bases, and 7 bases lay in between. CDR1 is SQVTM, CDR2 ANQGSEA, per germline. This CDR3 has 11 amino acids. The CDR3: CSVEVVDEAFF. The CDR3, as DNA: TGCAGCGTTGAAGTGGTAGATGAAGCTTTCTTT.

CDR3 nucleotides: TGTGCCAGCAGCAAACAGGGGGTGGCCTATGGCTACACCTTC. Its translation: CASSKQGVAYGYTF. V and J are TRBV3-1 and TRBJ2-4, with TRBD1 matching over 8 bases. The end of the DNA fits TRBJ1-2 better, so the J call may be wrong. Germline values: CDR1 LGHDT, CDR2 YNNKEL (reference sequence). The CDR3 is 14 residues long.

The rearrangement joins TRBV29-1 to TRBJ2-5; a weak D match, TRBD1 (6 bases). Germline loops: CDR1 SQVTM, CDR2 ANQGSEA. This CDR3 is built from 16 residues. V lost 3 bases to trimming and J lost 5 bases, with 22 bases between them. CDR3 sequence reads: CSVEWARGGASETQYF. CDR3 nucleotide sequence: TGCAGCGTTGAGTGGGCTCGAGGGGGAGCATCGGAGACCCAGTACTTC.

This clonotype was observed a few times. This chain uses TRBV12-3 or TRBV12-4 with TRBJ1-5; tentatively, D is TRBD1 (5 bases). Trimming stripped 6 bases from V and 6 bases from J, with 12 bases between. This CDR3 has 13 residues. CDR3 bases: TGTGCCAGCAGGCAACAGGAGGCTCAGCCCCAGCATTTT. Translating it yields CASRQQEAQPQHF.

V usage is TRBV14 and J usage is TRBJ1-1; D is uncertain. Trimming took off 2 bases at V and 8 bases at J, with 9 bases between the two ends. CDR1 and CDR2 (germline): SGHDN, FVKESK. This CDR3 has 12 amino acids. CDR3 sequence: CASSQSPTEAFF. The CDR3 DNA reads as TGTGCCAGCAGCCAATCCCCTACAGAAGCTTTCTTT.

This rearrangement joins TRBV12-3 or TRBV12-4 to TRBJ2-2, with 8 bases lining up with TRBD1. V lost 6 bases and J lost 3; bases outside the gene matches: 3. The CDR3 length is 14 residues. This CDR3 is CASSGQGDTGELFF. As DNA, the CDR3 is TGTGCCAGCAGCGGACAGGGAGACACCGGGGAGCTGTTTTTT.

This chain connects TRBV7-9 to TRBJ2-7; D is ambiguous. Germline CDR1 is SEHNR and CDR2 is FQNEAQ (reference sequence). This CDR3 is built from 15 residues. The V end was cut by 1 base, the J end by 3 bases, with 13 bases between. The CDR3: CASSLEGRPYYEQYF. The CDR3 DNA follows: TGTGCCAGCAGCTTAGAAGGCCGACCCTACTACGAGCAGTACTTC.

The chain carries TRBV5-5 and TRBJ1-6; D is undetermined. Germline V gene data show CDR1 as SGHKS and CDR2 as YYEKEE (reference sequence). The CDR3 contains 14 residues. Trimming removed 1 base at V and 8 bases at J, with 10 bases between. In nucleotides, the CDR3 is TGTGCCAGCAGCTTGTACGAAGATCATTCACCCCTCCACTTT. Translated, it gives CASSLYEDHSPLHF.

The chain combines TRBV3-1 with TRBJ2-7; 13 nucleotides match TRBD2. Germline values: CDR1 LGHDT, CDR2 YNNKEL (reference sequence). The CDR3 extends over 15 amino acids. J was trimmed by 6 bases and V by 3 bases; bases with no gene match: 5. CDR3 sequence: CASSHFRTSGSEQYF. The CDR3 bases are TGTGCCAGCAGCCATTTCAGGACTAGCGGGAGCGAGCAGTACTTC.

This clonotype has a count of ten or more. This CDR3 reads CSVEVQTYEQYF. The CDR3 region has the DNA TGCAGCGTTGAGGTACAAACTTACGAGCAGTACTTC. The chain uses TRBV29-1 and TRBJ2-7; D gene unclear. Trimming left V 3 bases short and J 4 bases short, with 10 bases between. Germline assignment: CDR1 SQVTM and CDR2 ANQGSEA. The CDR3 consists of 12 residues.

This clonotype was seen only a few times. The CDR3 reads CASSVTVSYEQYF. The DNA for the CDR3 is TGTGCCAGCAGCGTGACAGTATCCTACGAGCAGTACTTC. V is TRBV6-2 or TRBV6-3 and J is TRBJ2-7; TRBD1 is a possible D gene (5 bases). Trimming took off 6 bases at V and 1 base at J, with 10 bases between the two ends. This CDR3 has 13 residues. From germline, CDR1 is MNHEY and CDR2 SVGEGT.

The sample holds many counts of this clonotype. V gene TRBV20-1 combines with J gene TRBJ2-7; D uncertain. Germline CDR1 reads DFQATT; CDR2 reads SNEGSKA (reference sequence). The CDR3 sequence is 16 residues long. V shed 0 bases and J shed 0 bases, with 15 bases lying between them. CDR3 in amino acids: CSARDYGGIHSYEQYF. CDR3 DNA: TGCAGTGCTAGAGATTACGGCGGAATCCACTCCTACGAGCAGTACTTC.

This clonotype was seen ten or more times. This rearrangement joins TRBV2 to TRBJ1-1; D gene unclear. V was shortened by 6 bases and J by 5 bases, with 16 bases between the two germline ends. The CDR3 is made up of 14 amino acids. The germline gives CDR1 SNHLY, CDR2 FYNNEI. In DNA form, the CDR3 reads TGTGCCAGCAGCTCCAACCCGGGATGGACTGAAGCTTTCTTT. It yields the protein CASSSNPGWTEAFF. Full variable domain (outside the CDR3, taken from reference TRBV2 and TRBJ1-1): EPEVTQTPSHQVTQMGQEVILRCVPISNHLYFYWYRQILGQKVEFLVSFYNNEISEKSEIFDDQFSVERPDGSNFTLKIRSTKLEDSAMYFCASSSNPGWTEAFFGQGTRLTVV.